A selection of T cell receptor beta chains follows, all from one sample in a study of CD8+CD57+ T cells in acquired aplastic anemia. TCRdb called the reads again in MiXCR, with one record for every CDR3 protein. The sample yields some 130,000 distinct CDR3 sequences, 48% seen once. The sequencing sample was made of sorted CD4+, CD8+, or CD8+CD57+ T cells (not recorded which) from PBMCs. These receptors all stem from a human donor in good health, serving as a control. Both conserved end residues are part of each CDR3. The D gene is left open where the match is weak. Part of the rows lack a size; the others show once, few, many or a class for expanded clones.

j_call: TRBJ2-3; d_call: .; clone_size: many; v_call: TRBV24-1; cdr3_nt: TGTGCCACCAGTGAGGAGGGGACCCCCGGTACGCAGTATTTT; cdr3_aa: CATSEEGTPGTQYF
j_call: TRBJ2-3; d_call: TRBD2; clone_size: .; v_call: TRBV15; cdr3_nt: TGTGCCACCAGCAGAGAGAGCGGGGGGGGTAAAGATACGCAGTATTTT; cdr3_aa: CATSRESGGGKDTQYF
j_call: TRBJ2-3; d_call: TRBD2; clone_size: once; v_call: TRBV10-3; cdr3_nt: TGTGCCATCAGCCTAACACTAGCGGGAGGGACAGATACGCAGTATTTT; cdr3_aa: CAISLTLAGGTDTQYF
j_call: TRBJ2-2; d_call: .; clone_size: .; v_call: TRBV5-3; cdr3_nt: TGTGCCAGTAGTATGAACGGGGGGCGGAGGACCGGGGAGCTGTTTTTT; cdr3_aa: CASSMNGGRRTGELFF
j_call: TRBJ1-5; d_call: TRBD1; clone_size: many; v_call: TRBV7-2; cdr3_nt: TGTGCCAGCAGCCCCCGGACAGGGAACAATCAGCCCCAGCATTTT; cdr3_aa: CASSPRTGNNQPQHF
j_call: TRBJ2-7; d_call: .; clone_size: .; v_call: TRBV2; cdr3_nt: TGTGCCAGCAGTTGGACACTCTACGAGCAGTACTTC; cdr3_aa: CASSWTLYEQYF
j_call: TRBJ2-7; d_call: TRBD1; clone_size: .; v_call: TRBV19; cdr3_nt: TGTGCCAGTAGGACAGGGGGCACAAACGAGCAGTACTTC; cdr3_aa: CASRTGGTNEQYF
j_call: TRBJ2-6; d_call: .; clone_size: .; v_call: TRBV20-1; cdr3_nt: TGCAGTGCCGAGGCTGGGGCCAACGTCCTGACTTTC; cdr3_aa: CSAEAGANVLTF
j_call: TRBJ1-3; d_call: .; clone_size: .; v_call: TRBV7-6; cdr3_nt: TGTGCCAGCAGCTTAGTGGGGGGGAGCTCTGGAAACACCATATATTTT; cdr3_aa: CASSLVGGSSGNTIYF
j_call: TRBJ2-7; d_call: .; clone_size: many; v_call: TRBV5-1; cdr3_nt: TGCGCCAGCAGCCGCCGGACAGAGGGGTCCGAGCAGTACTTC; cdr3_aa: CASSRRTEGSEQYF
j_call: TRBJ2-5; d_call: TRBD2; clone_size: many; v_call: TRBV29-1; cdr3_nt: TGCAGCGTTGAGGGCGGGGGGTACTATTATCGGAATCTGCAAGAGACCCAGTACTTC; cdr3_aa: CSVEGGGYYYRNLQETQYF
j_call: TRBJ1-6; d_call: TRBD1; clone_size: many; v_call: TRBV18; cdr3_nt: TGTGCCAGCTCACCACTGGACAGGGGAAATAATTCACCCCTCCACTTT; cdr3_aa: CASSPLDRGNNSPLHF
j_call: TRBJ2-1; d_call: .; clone_size: few; v_call: TRBV29-1; cdr3_nt: TGCAGCGCCGCCTACAATGAGCAGTTCTTC; cdr3_aa: CSAAYNEQFF
j_call: TRBJ2-7; d_call: .; clone_size: .; v_call: TRBV25-1; cdr3_nt: TGTGCCAGCAGTGATGGGGGGGCCTCCTCGTTCTACGAGCAGTACTTC; cdr3_aa: CASSDGGASSFYEQYF
j_call: TRBJ2-3; d_call: TRBD2; clone_size: many; v_call: TRBV7-9; cdr3_nt: TGTGCCAGCAGCTCCCCGGCGGGGGGAGGGCAGGATACGCAGTATTTT; cdr3_aa: CASSSPAGGGQDTQYF
j_call: TRBJ1-2; d_call: TRBD1; clone_size: .; v_call: TRBV19; cdr3_nt: TGTGCCAGCAACCAGGGACAGGGGGCGTATGGCTACACCTTC; cdr3_aa: CASNQGQGAYGYTF
j_call: TRBJ1-6; d_call: .; clone_size: .; v_call: TRBV25-1; cdr3_nt: TGTGCCAGCAGTGAAGCAGGCGGGCTCTCCTATAATTCACCCCTCCACTTT; cdr3_aa: CASSEAGGLSYNSPLHF
j_call: TRBJ1-4; d_call: .; clone_size: few; v_call: TRBV6-1; cdr3_nt: TGTGCCAGCAGTCTCGACGGGGGGGGAAATGAAAAACTGTTTTTT; cdr3_aa: CASSLDGGGNEKLFF
j_call: TRBJ2-7; d_call: TRBD1; clone_size: .; v_call: TRBV7-3; cdr3_nt: TGTGCCAGCAGCTCCGGACAGGGGGTCGCCTACGAGCAGTACTTC; cdr3_aa: CASSSGQGVAYEQYF
j_call: TRBJ2-7; d_call: TRBD1; clone_size: .; v_call: TRBV19; cdr3_nt: TGTGCCAGTAGTAATCCCGGGACAGACTACGAGCAGTACTTC; cdr3_aa: CASSNPGTDYEQYF
j_call: TRBJ2-1; d_call: TRBD2; clone_size: many; v_call: TRBV2; cdr3_nt: TGTGCCAGCAGTCGGACCCATCCCGGGACTAGCGGGGGGTACAATGAGCAGTTCTTC; cdr3_aa: CASSRTHPGTSGGYNEQFF
j_call: TRBJ2-1; d_call: .; clone_size: many; v_call: TRBV10-3; cdr3_nt: TGTGCCATCAGTGAGTCGGGGTCGGGTGAGCAGTTCTTC; cdr3_aa: CAISESGSGEQFF
j_call: TRBJ2-7; d_call: .; clone_size: few; v_call: TRBV7-2; cdr3_nt: TGTGCCAGCAGCTCGGGTCCCTACTACGAGCAGTACTTC; cdr3_aa: CASSSGPYYEQYF
j_call: TRBJ1-2; d_call: .; clone_size: .; v_call: TRBV19; cdr3_nt: TGTGCCACCGGCAGGGAAAAGAATGGCTACACCTTC; cdr3_aa: CATGREKNGYTF